This note documents a single TCR beta chain sequence. Its target is unknown. CDR3 size: 17 residues. This sample is part of a study of response to subunit inactivated influenza vaccine. Study-wide findings and caveats: Few additional T cells are recruited per seasonal influenza vaccination, authors suggested.

TCRdb re-called the RT-PCR reads with MiXCR, one entry per CDR3 protein. The table records over 400,000 distinct CDR3 sequences, approximately 11% of them present only once. Sequenced here: PBMCs from blood, sampled roughly 6 weeks after vaccination. J is TRBJ1-5 and V is TRBV21-1; whether TRBD1, the table's D call, matches the DNA was not checked. TRBV21-1 is labeled a pseudogene. The sequence was obtained from a man between 50 and 59 years old who received an inactivated influenza vaccine. The CDR3: CASSKETVKSSNQPQHF. The DNA of the CDR3 is TGTGCCAGCAGCAAAGAGACAGTGAAGAGTAGCAATCAGCCCCAGCATTTT.